This T cell receptor (beta chain) was identified in a study of blood T cell repertoires in COVID-19. In the original workflow: Cell counts per sample came from amplifying reference gene primers. Clones were sequenced by immunoSEQ multiplex PCR, and TCRdb holds only the in-frame ones, with some missing. V and J calls and clone size follow that table, whereas D and trimming were derived from the DNA. The table has about 95,000 clones, around 87% seen once. CDR1 and CDR2 from the germline V gene are SGHTA and FQGNSA. The V end lost 1 base, the J end lost 1 base, and 8 bases lay between the germline ends. The CDR3 consists of 15 residues.

The sample was peripheral blood. The clonotype originates from a human donor in a cohort sampled during active COVID-19. The rearrangement uses TRBV7-2 and TRBJ1-5; no clear D. The CDR3 DNA is TGTGCCAGCAGCTTAGTATCAGCGAGCAATCAGCCCCAGCATTTT. Translating it yields CASSLVSASNQPQHF.